Below, 10 T cell receptor beta chains from the same sample are listed, as sequenced in a study of T cell responses to AZD1222 COVID-19 vaccine. Clones were read by immunoSEQ multiplex PCR, and TCRdb kept only the in-frame ones, dropping some. Seen here are approximately 150,000 clones, 80% to 95% observed once, and the top ten hold approximately 1.5%. The input for sequencing was peripheral blood, taken on day 0 of AZD1222 vaccination. All receptors come from an adult in good health.

J is TRBJ2-7 and V is TRBV7-9, with unresolved D. The CDR3 sequence is 11 residues long. Germline V gene sequence: CDR1 SEHNR, CDR2 FQNEAQ (reference sequence). Trimming took off 3 bases at V and 5 bases at J, with 5 bases between the two ends. CDR3 loop: CASSFLHEQYF. The CDR3 bases are TGTGCCAGCAGCTTTCTCCACGAGCAGTACTTC.

The V call is TRBV5-6, the J call TRBJ2-3; possibly TRBD1 or TRBD2 for D (5 bases each). The CDR3 is made up of 14 amino acids. V was trimmed by 4 bases and J by 1 base, leaving 10 bases between them. Germline V gene data show CDR1 as SGHDT and CDR2 as YYEEEE. The CDR3 DNA sequence: TGTGCCAGCAGCGCTTTGGGGGGCACAGATACGCAGTATTTT. This translates into CASSALGGTDTQYF.

In DNA, the CDR3 is TGTGCCAGCAGCCCCCTCCGTTCAGGGACTTATGGCTACACCTTC. Amino acids: CASSPLRSGTYGYTF. The chain links TRBV3-1 (or the pseudogene TRBV3-2) to TRBJ1-2; possibly TRBD1 for D (5 bases). Deletions cut 4 bases from V and 5 bases from J, with 17 bases between. The CDR3 is made up of 15 amino acids. CDR1 and CDR2 from the germline V gene are LGHDT and YNNKEL (reference sequence).

This rearrangement joins TRBV5-6 to TRBJ2-5; TRBD2 aligns across 9 bases. CDR1 SGHDT and CDR2 YYEEEE come from the germline V gene. This CDR3 region has 15 residues. V lost 6 bases to trimming and J lost 1 base; unmatched junction nucleotides: 7. The CDR3 coding sequence is TGTGCCAGCATCCGACTAGCGGAAAGCCAAGAGACCCAGTACTTC. Protein sequence: CASIRLAESQETQYF.

This chain joins TRBV6-5 and TRBJ1-6; 9 bases are a match to TRBD1. V dropped 5 bases and J dropped 11; count of bases not matched to a gene: 7. There are 14 residues in the CDR3. Germline CDR1 is MNHEY and CDR2 is SVGAGI. CDR3 amino acids: CASSTRQGGPPLHF. In DNA, the CDR3 is TGTGCCAGCAGTACTCGACAGGGGGGGCCACCCCTCCACTTT.

The gene calls are TRBV11-3 and TRBJ2-7; D is ambiguous. This CDR3 spans 9 amino acids. With 8 bases removed from V and 5 bases from J, the gap between germline ends came to 4 bases. Germline loops: CDR1 SGHNT, CDR2 YENEEA. CDR3 bases: TGTGCCAGCCCCCACGAGCAGTACTTC. Translated, it gives CASPHEQYF.

The V and J genes are TRBV5-6 and TRBJ2-7, with D tentatively TRBD1 (6 bases). Looked up from germline, CDR1 is SGHDT and CDR2 is YYEEEE. With 1 base removed from V and 2 bases from J, the gap between germline ends came to 13 bases. This CDR3 comprises 15 residues. This chain's CDR3 is CASSLQGQGTYEQYF. In DNA, the CDR3 is TGTGCCAGCAGCTTGCAGGGGCAGGGCACCTACGAGCAGTACTTC. Full variable domain (missing parts from reference TRBV5-6 and TRBJ2-7): DAGVTQSPTHLIKTRGQQVTLRCSPKSGHDTVSWYQQALGQGPQFIFQYYEEEERQRGNFPDRFSGHQFPNYSSELNVNALLLGDSALYLCASSLQGQGTYEQYFGPGTRLTVT.

The chain couples TRBV7-9 to TRBJ2-7, with a possible D match to TRBD1 (6 bases). The germline gives CDR1 SEHNR, CDR2 FQNEAQ (reference sequence). CDR3 size: 13 residues. Trimming shortened V by 3 bases and J by 5 bases, and 11 bases separated the two germline ends. CDR3 nucleotides: TGTGCCAGCAGCTTTGCAGGGGTAGACGAGCAGTACTTC. Its translation: CASSFAGVDEQYF.

The chain links TRBV2 to TRBJ2-1; TRBD2 aligns across 12 bases. The CDR3 loop spans 16 amino acids. The germline V gene encodes CDR1 SNHLY and CDR2 FYNNEI. V lost 7 bases to trimming and J lost 4 bases; unmatched junction nucleotides: 8. The CDR3 DNA follows: TGTGCCAGCACCGTTTCTAGCGGGAGGGGGTACAATGAGCAGTTCTTC. It specifies CASTVSSGRGYNEQFF.

The V and J genes are TRBV9 and TRBJ1-2, with D possibly being TRBD1 (6 bases). Germline V gives CDR1 SGDLS, CDR2 YYNGEE. Trimming cost V 0 bases and J 7 bases, with 19 bases left between them. The CDR3 loop spans 16 amino acids. CDR3 nucleotide sequence: TGTGCCAGCAGCGTAGACCTGGGACAAGGTTACTCTGGCTACACCTTC. Translated: CASSVDLGQGYSGYTF.